The rows below give T cell receptor beta chains drawn from one sample of a study of identical twins. TCRdb reprocessed the 5' RACE reads with MiXCR, giving one entry per CDR3 protein. The sample records approximately 500,000 distinct CDR3 sequences, roughly 26% being singletons. These data were likewise used in another study, on T cells expressing NK-cell markers.

Sequencing used CD4+ T cells sorted from blood. These receptors came from a woman between 18 and 29 years old in good health. Each CDR3 is given with its conserved first and last residue. A D gene is named only where the DNA matches it firmly. The size of a clone is reported for some rows only, either as once, few or many, or as a class for expanded clones.

TRBJ1-2 | . | TRBV15 | . | CATSRDASYGYTF | TGTGCCACCAGCAGAGATGCAAGCTATGGCTACACCTTC
TRBJ1-1 | . | TRBV20-1 | . | CSAKGGSGAEAFF | TGCAGTGCTAAGGGGGGGAGCGGGGCTGAAGCTTTCTTT
TRBJ2-7 | . | TRBV18 | . | CASSSGLQGPYEQYF | TGTGCCAGCTCGTCCGGCCTCCAGGGGCCATACGAGCAGTACTTC
TRBJ2-2 | . | TRBV19 | once | CASSWGDRYTGELFF | TGTGCCAGTAGCTGGGGGGACAGATACACCGGGGAGCTGTTTTTT
TRBJ2-7 | . | TRBV29-1 | few | CSVVSPLTRTEDFYEQYF | TGCAGCGTTGTCAGCCCTCTAACCCGAACAGAAGACTTCTACGAGCAGTACTTC
TRBJ2-2 | . | TRBV11-3 | few | CASSLEPPTSTGELFF | TGTGCCAGCAGCTTAGAACCCCCAACGTCAACCGGGGAGCTGTTTTTT
TRBJ2-3 | . | TRBV6-5 | . | CASSYGGSADTQYF | TGTGCCAGCAGTTACGGAGGGTCCGCAGATACGCAGTATTTT
TRBJ1-4 | . | TRBV27 | . | CASSKQGPDEKLFF | TGTGCCAGCAGCAAACAGGGTCCGGATGAAAAACTGTTTTTT
TRBJ2-2 | . | TRBV12-3/TRBV12-4 | . | CALDDNTGELFF | TGTGCCCTGGATGACAACACCGGGGAGCTGTTTTTT
TRBJ2-1 | TRBD2 | TRBV11-2 | few | CASSPLTSGIGFF | TGTGCCAGCAGCCCGCTAACTAGCGGGATCGGGTTCTTC
TRBJ2-7 | . | TRBV5-4 | few | CASSRALSGGLSYEQYF | TGTGCCAGCAGCCGCGCCCTTAGCGGAGGGCTCTCCTACGAGCAGTACTTC
TRBJ2-5 | . | TRBV7-9 | . | CASILREETQYF | TGTGCCAGCATCCTCAGGGAAGAGACCCAGTACTTC
TRBJ1-4 | . | TRBV20-1 | . | CSASISTGYNEKLFF | TGCAGTGCTTCGATTTCGACAGGTTATAATGAAAAACTGTTTTTT
TRBJ1-1 | . | TRBV10-3 | . | CAITPGEVTEAFF | TGTGCCATCACGCCTGGGGAGGTCACTGAAGCTTTCTTT
TRBJ2-2 | TRBD1 | TRBV5-1 | . | CASSLIQGAVVTGELFF | TGCGCCAGCAGCTTAATCCAGGGGGCTGTGGTCACCGGGGAGCTGTTTTTT
TRBJ1-4 | TRBD1 | TRBV27 | few | CASSRQGREKLFF | TGTGCCAGCAGTCGACAGGGACGTGAAAAACTGTTTTTT
TRBJ2-7 | . | TRBV5-6 | . | CASSQLRPGVEQYF | TGTGCCAGCAGCCAGTTGCGACCCGGGGTCGAGCAGTACTTC
TRBJ2-7 | TRBD2 | TRBV20-1 | . | CSAGMGGSGSYEQYF | TGCAGTGCCGGGATGGGCGGGAGTGGATCCTACGAGCAGTACTTC
TRBJ2-1 | . | TRBV11-2 | many | CASSRQTGAGYNEQFF | TGTGCCAGCAGCCGTCAGACTGGCGCCGGCTACAATGAGCAGTTCTTC
TRBJ2-7 | TRBD2 | TRBV5-1 | . | CASRPVYSGGSYEQYF | TGCGCCAGCAGACCAGTATACAGCGGGGGTTCCTACGAGCAGTACTTC
TRBJ2-6 | TRBD1 | TRBV5-6 | . | CASSTWTGSGANVLTF | TGTGCCAGCAGCACTTGGACAGGTTCTGGGGCCAACGTCCTGACTTTC
TRBJ2-1 | . | TRBV7-2 | . | CASSQRIHNEQFF | TGTGCCAGCAGCCAGCGAATACACAATGAGCAGTTCTTC
TRBJ1-1 | . | TRBV7-2 | . | CASSLARWLAMNTEAFF | TGTGCCAGCAGCTTAGCCCGTTGGCTGGCGATGAACACTGAAGCTTTCTTT
TRBJ2-7 | . | TRBV10-3 | . | CAISETQGFYEQYF | TGTGCCATCAGTGAGACACAGGGTTTCTACGAGCAGTACTTC
TRBJ2-2 | TRBD1 | TRBV10-2 | . | CASSHNPGTGGTAGELFF | TGCGCCAGCAGCCATAACCCCGGGACAGGGGGAACGGCCGGGGAGCTGTTTTTT
TRBJ2-1 | TRBD1 | TRBV10-3 | few | CAISGQGSYNEQFF | TGTGCCATCAGTGGACAGGGTTCCTACAATGAGCAGTTCTTC
TRBJ2-3 | . | TRBV27 | few | CASSPTRFPDTQYF | TGTGCCAGCAGTCCGACTAGATTCCCAGATACGCAGTATTTT
TRBJ1-1 | . | TRBV10-3 | . | CAGGSGTTTEAFF | TGTGCCGGGGGATCCGGGACAACGACTGAAGCTTTCTTT
TRBJ1-1 | . | TRBV7-2 | many | CASSPIAGGSEAFF | TGTGCCAGCAGCCCTATCGCGGGGGGGTCTGAAGCTTTCTTT
TRBJ2-5 | . | TRBV7-2 | few | CASSYPRQSETQYF | TGTGCCAGCAGCTACCCCCGACAGTCGGAGACCCAGTACTTC
TRBJ2-7 | . | TRBV5-1 | few | CASSFGVTYEQYF | TGCGCCAGCAGCTTCGGGGTCACCTACGAGCAGTACTTC
TRBJ2-1 | TRBD2 | TRBV29-1 | few | CSARKGAGAYNEQFF | TGCAGCGCGAGGAAGGGAGCGGGAGCCTACAATGAGCAGTTCTTC
TRBJ2-1 | TRBD1 | TRBV20-1 | . | CSAVQGVYEQFF | TGCAGTGCTGTACAGGGGGTGTATGAGCAGTTCTTC
TRBJ2-3 | . | TRBV2 | few | CASRYGGDTQYF | TGTGCCAGCAGATATGGAGGAGATACGCAGTATTTT